This section outlines one T cell receptor (beta chain) sequence together with its context. This clone was seen a handful of times. This receptor's antigen is unknown. Base qualities are not recorded, but no much larger clone differs from it by a single base. TCRbeta CDR3 regions were amplified from genomic DNA using the immunoSEQ Assay, a bias-controlled multiplex PCR. The original methods were these. Within the assay, amplification of reference gene primers was used to estimate how many nucleated cells each sample contained. To quantify the absolute abundance of each unique TCRbeta CDR3 rearrangement, sequence reads were collapsed and filtered. For each sample, productive Simpson clonality was calculated by taking the square root of Simpson's diversity index across productive rearrangements. TCRdb mirrors the immuneACCESS table, restricted to in-frame sequences. Some clones are absent from its copies; in checked studies, under half trace to an unresolved V gene, and the reason for the others is unknown. V and J calls and clone size are those listed in that table; D and trimming were worked out from the DNA. A total of about 360,000 clones appear in this sample, around 87% of them only once. Roughly 2% of the sample comes from the top ten.

The record originates from a study of blood T cell repertoires in COVID-19 (TCRdb year 2020). At the level of the whole study: For ImmuneRACE Cohort 3, a participant was defined as recovered based on two consecutive negative NP/OP PCR tests, clearance by a healthcare professional, or resolution of symptoms. Nearly every sample came with metadata listing a de-identified subject ID, COVID-19 status, age in years and sex. The prospective study material was composed of cDNA or gDNA derived from T cells, B-cell-depleted T cells, or PBMCs. Collaborator samples came from the United States, Italy and Spain and covered acute and convalescent phases of COVID-19. Samples were obtained from the ongoing ImmuneRACE study (first 160 participants) and from 1,200 or so subjects provided by 6 global collaborators. The repertoires were released in a freely available public database meant as a resource for research on the immune response to SARS-CoV-2. Where available, HLA class I and class II types were taken from metadata supplied by the sample provider and were not determined by assay-based typing. The dataset comprised deeply sampled blood TCRbeta repertoires from subjects exposed to, actively infected with, or recovered from COVID-19.

General study outcomes and caveats: The quantity of clinical and demographic metadata differed by source and by participant and was supplied without curation.

Participants in the prospective study were aged about 18 to 90 years, lived in about two dozen United States geographic areas, and enrolled through a virtual design. Cohort assignment in the prospective study relied on participant-reported clinical history from a screening survey and a study questionnaire. In the prospective study, whole blood, serum and a nasopharyngeal or oropharyngeal swab were collected from each participant by mobile phlebotomists. Participants in the prospective study had the option to provide additional blood draws and questionnaires over a roughly 2-month period. Prospective study blood samples were shipped either frozen or at room temperature before DNA extraction. V and J are truncated by 5 bases and 1 base respectively, leaving an intervening sequence of 7 bases. Reading the germline V gene gives CDR1 MNHEY and CDR2 SVGAGI. Including the terminal cysteine and phenylalanine, the CDR3 comprises 13 residues. Only the CDR3 DNA stays, 39 bases, in frame from base 1.

Sequencing was done on a sample of PBMCs or T cells enriched from blood (not recorded which). This chain joins TRBV6-5 to TRBJ2-3; D gene: possibly TRBD1, on 6 matching bases. The sequence was obtained from a man aged 40-50 years in a cohort exposed to, infected with or recovered from COVID-19 (not recorded which). The nucleotide sequence reads TGTGCCAGCAGTCGACAGGGCACAGATACGCAGTATTTT. Its amino acids are CASSRQGTDTQYF.